Listed here are 8 T cell receptor beta chains from one sample, sequenced in a study of T cell changes during pregnancy in multiple sclerosis. Clones were read by immunoSEQ multiplex PCR, and TCRdb kept only the in-frame ones, dropping some. The data show 65,000 to 85,000 clones, roughly 90% seen once. Specimen: peripheral blood, collected in the first trimester of pregnancy. These receptors originate from a female donor in good health, enrolled as a control in a pregnancy study.

The CDR3 coding sequence is TGTGCCAGCAGCTTCGGACAGACAGCAACTAATGAAAAACTGTTTTTT. Its protein product is CASSFGQTATNEKLFF. The genes are TRBV5-4 and TRBJ1-4; tentative D call: TRBD1 (6 bases). Germline assignment: CDR1 SGHNT and CDR2 YYREEE (reference sequence). The CDR3 runs 16 residues. V lost 2 bases and J lost 0, with 11 bases in between.

V usage is TRBV5-1 and J usage is TRBJ1-3; D perhaps matches TRBD1 (5 bases). The V end lost 1 base, the J end lost 0 bases, and 17 bases lay between the germline ends. The germline gives CDR1 SGHRS, CDR2 YFSETQ. This CDR3 spans 18 amino acids. The CDR3 region has the DNA TGCGCCAGCAGCTTGCATGCCCTGGGGACTGACTCTGGAAACACCATATATTTT. This encodes CASSLHALGTDSGNTIYF.

This rearrangement joins TRBV11-3 to TRBJ2-5; a possible D gene is TRBD1 (6 bases). The ends were cut back, 0 bases at V and 5 bases at J, with 10 bases in the middle. CDR1 SGHNT and CDR2 YENEEA come from the germline V gene. This CDR3 is built from 14 residues. CDR3 sequence: CASSLDRGSETQYF. CDR3 sequence (DNA): TGTGCCAGCAGCTTAGACAGGGGATCCGAGACCCAGTACTTC.

The chain recombines TRBV14 with TRBJ1-2; unclear D gene. Per the germline V gene, CDR1 is SGHDN and CDR2 is FVKESK. Deletions cut 2 bases from V and 2 bases from J, with 9 bases between. The CDR3 is 14 residues long. The DNA for the CDR3 is TGTGCCAGCAGCCAAAGTCGAGGAAACTATGGCTACACCTTC. Translating it yields CASSQSRGNYGYTF.

This clone came up once. The chain links TRBV5-4 to TRBJ2-5; 9 bases match TRBD1. V shed 4 bases and J 5 bases; nucleotides not matched to a gene: 3. The V gene's germline CDR1 is SGHNT and CDR2 YYREEE (reference sequence). The CDR3 is made up of 13 amino acids. The CDR3 protein is CASSPGTGETQYF. DNA of the CDR3: TGTGCCAGCAGCCCCGGGACAGGGGAGACCCAGTACTTC.

This clone was detected once. The chain joins TRBV7-9 to TRBJ1-3; 8 bases map to TRBD1. Germline CDR1 and CDR2: SEHNR and FQNEAQ (reference sequence). This CDR3 has 15 amino acids. The ends lost 5 bases at V and 4 bases at J; junction bases unmatched: 7. The CDR3 bases are TGTGCCAGCAGCAGTGGGACAGGTTGGGGAAACACCATATATTTT. Its translation is CASSSGTGWGNTIYF.

This clone was recorded once. The rearrangement uses TRBV19 and TRBJ2-1; D may be TRBD2 (6 bases). This CDR3 region has 13 residues. Between the trimmed V and J ends, which lost 10 bases and 4 bases, there was a span of 14 bases. The germline gives CDR1 LNHDA, CDR2 SQIVND (reference sequence). The CDR3 sequence is CATPGLTYNEQFF. The CDR3 DNA sequence: TGTGCCACCCCGGGACTGACTTACAATGAGCAGTTCTTC. Using reference TRBV19 and TRBJ2-1 for the parts outside the CDR3, the full variable domain is DGGITQSPKYLFRKEGQNVTLSCEQNLNHDAMYWYRQDPGQGLRLIYYSQIVNDFQKGDIAEGYSVSREKKESFPLTVTSAQKNPTAFYLCATPGLTYNEQFFGPGTRLTVL.

The chain employs TRBV2 and TRBJ1-1; no definite D call. CDR3 size: 13 residues. CDR1 is SNHLY, CDR2 FYNNEI, per germline. V lost 3 bases to trimming and J lost 0 bases, with 5 bases between them. The chain's CDR3 is CASSELVNTEAFF. The CDR3 nucleotides are TGTGCCAGCAGTGAGCTAGTGAACACTGAAGCTTTCTTT. The whole variable domain, filled in from reference TRBV2 and TRBJ1-1, reads EPEVTQTPSHQVTQMGQEVILRCVPISNHLYFYWYRQILGQKVEFLVSFYNNEISEKSEIFDDQFSVERPDGSNFTLKIRSTKLEDSAMYFCASSELVNTEAFFGQGTRLTVV.